These 27 T cell receptor beta chains were all obtained from the same sample, sequenced in a study of blood T cell repertoires in COVID-19. TCRdb keeps only in-frame clones here, not all; method: immunoSEQ multiplex PCR. The sample lists 250,000 to 300,000 clones; roughly 87% were seen once. Sequenced sample: PBMCs or T cells enriched from blood (not recorded which). The source is a young woman who had recovered from COVID-19.

This chain links TRBV2 with TRBJ1-5; tentative D call: TRBD1 (5 bases). V lost 6 bases and J 3 bases, leaving 15 bases between the germline ends. The CDR3 has 15 amino acids. From germline, CDR1 is SNHLY and CDR2 FYNNEI. The CDR3 DNA sequence: TGTGCCAGCAGCAAGACAGATTTTGTCAATCAGCCCCAGCATTTT. Its translation: CASSKTDFVNQPQHF.

In DNA, the CDR3 is TGTGCCAGTAGTATATCTACTAGCGGGAGGCTATACAATGAGCAGTTCTTC. The encoded protein is CASSISTSGRLYNEQFF. The chain carries TRBV19 and TRBJ2-1; 12 nucleotides line up with TRBD2. The CDR3 totals 17 residues. Germline assignment: CDR1 LNHDA and CDR2 SQIVND (reference sequence). Trimming cost V 2 bases and J 4 bases; bases outside gene matches: 6.

The J gene is TRBJ2-5, the V gene TRBV7-6; D ambiguous. The V gene's germline CDR1 is SGHVS and CDR2 FNYEAQ. This CDR3 has 13 residues. The ends were cut back, 2 bases at V and 2 bases at J, with 6 bases in the middle. CDR3 amino acids: CASSLFQQETQYF. Written as DNA, the CDR3 is TGTGCCAGCAGCTTATTCCAGCAAGAGACCCAGTACTTC.

V usage is TRBV3-1 (or the pseudogene TRBV3-2) and J usage is TRBJ2-1; 9 nucleotides agree with TRBD2. Germline V gives CDR1 LGHDT, CDR2 YNNKEL (reference sequence). The J segment lost 4 bases and the V segment lost 3 bases, leaving 1 base of the junction unmatched. This CDR3 is built from 14 residues. The CDR3 sequence: CASSQTSGYNEQFF. The CDR3 nucleotides are TGTGCCAGCAGCCAGACTAGCGGATACAATGAGCAGTTCTTC.

J is TRBJ1-1 and V is TRBV9, with 7 bases fitting TRBD1. The CDR3 covers 14 residues. V gave up 3 bases and J gave up 1 base; unmatched junction bases: 3. Germline V CDR1 and CDR2: SGDLS, YYNGEE. The CDR3 reads CASSEQGWNTEAFF. The CDR3 DNA sequence: TGTGCCAGCAGCGAACAGGGGTGGAACACTGAAGCTTTCTTT. The complete variable domain, with remaining parts taken from reference TRBV9 and TRBJ1-1, reads DSGVTQTPKHLITATGQRVTLRCSPRSGDLSVYWYQQSLDQGLQFLIQYYNGEERAKGNILERFSAQQFPDLHSELNLSSLELGDSALYFCASSEQGWNTEAFFGQGTRLTVV.

CDR3 amino acids: CASSLSFRGQPQHF. The CDR3 region has the DNA TGTGCCAGCAGCCTGTCTTTTCGGGGTCAGCCCCAGCATTTT. The rearrangement uses TRBV28 and TRBJ1-5; D not resolved. Trimming shortened V by 6 bases and J by 6 bases, and 15 bases separated the two germline ends. CDR1 and CDR2 from the germline V gene are MDHEN and SYDVKM. This CDR3 contains 14 residues.

The chain links TRBV12-3 or TRBV12-4 to TRBJ1-1; TRBD1 aligns across 8 bases. V trimming: 6 bases; J trimming: 5 bases; junction bases outside the gene matches: 5. The CDR3 sequence is 13 residues long. CDR3 loop: CASSLQGGTEAFF. CDR3 nucleotides: TGTGCCAGCAGCCTACAGGGGGGGACTGAAGCTTTCTTT.

This clone was detected once. The gene calls are TRBV20-1 and TRBJ2-4; TRBD1 agrees at 9 bases. The germline CDR1 and CDR2 sequences are DFQATT and SNEGSKA (reference sequence). The CDR3 extends over 14 amino acids. The V and J ends lost 3 bases and 8 bases, in that order; junction bases with no gene match: 8. Here the CDR3 DNA reads TGCAGTGCTAGTAATCGGGACAGGGCTCACATTCAGTACTTC. Residues: CSASNRDRAHIQYF.

This clone is a singleton in its sample. The V call is TRBV27, the J call TRBJ1-2, with 10 bases aligning to TRBD1. Germline V gene sequence: CDR1 MNHEY, CDR2 SMNVEV (reference sequence). The CDR3 loop spans 17 amino acids. V lost 5 bases, J lost 4 bases, and 13 bases stayed unmatched. The CDR3 DNA is TGTGCCAGCAGTAAAAGAGTCGGGACAGGGGTGTCCTATGGCTACACCTTC. Translating it yields CASSKRVGTGVSYGYTF.

The chain couples TRBV28 to TRBJ1-1; the match to TRBD1 covers 7 bases. J lost 0 bases, V lost 6 bases, and 10 bases had no gene match. CDR1 and CDR2 (germline): MDHEN, SYDVKM. The CDR3 contains 16 residues. CDR3 in DNA: TGTGCCAGCAGACCTTTAACCGGGACAGTGAACACTGAAGCTTTCTTT. As protein: CASRPLTGTVNTEAFF.

This chain connects TRBV28 to TRBJ2-4; D unclear. Germline loops: CDR1 MDHEN, CDR2 SYDVKM. The CDR3 runs 15 residues. Trimming took 8 bases from V and 0 from J, leaving 14 bases between them. CDR3 amino acids: CASEQITVAKNIQYF. CDR3 DNA: TGTGCCAGCGAACAAATTACAGTAGCCAAAAACATTCAGTACTTC.

The chain recombines TRBV5-4 with TRBJ2-7; D uncertain. Deletions cut 3 bases from V and 3 bases from J, with 4 bases between. The CDR3 consists of 11 residues. Per germline, CDR1 SGHNT and CDR2 YYREEE (reference sequence). DNA for the CDR3: TGTGCCAGCAGCTCTCGCTACGAGCAGTACTTC. The encoded protein is CASSSRYEQYF.

The gene calls are TRBV10-3 and TRBJ2-7; 10 bases fit TRBD1. Germline-derived CDR1 and CDR2 are ENHRY and SYGVKD. There are 15 residues in the CDR3. With V trimmed by 2 bases and J by 5 bases, 6 bases remained unmatched. In nucleotides, the CDR3 is TGTGCCATCAGTGAGCCGGGACAGGGGATACACGAGCAGTACTTC. This gives the protein CAISEPGQGIHEQYF.

This clone was observed a handful of times. The chain has TRBV30 and TRBJ1-6, with 7 bases aligning to TRBD1. The trim removed 2 bases at V and 7 bases at J, leaving 8 bases unmatched. The germline CDR1 and CDR2 sequences are GTSNPN and SVGIG (reference sequence). The CDR3 length is 15 residues. DNA of the CDR3: TGTGCCTGGAGTCGCGAAGGGGGCCGGAATTCACCCCTCCACTTT. Its translation is CAWSREGGRNSPLHF.

This rearrangement joins TRBV5-1 to TRBJ1-5; TRBD1 aligns across 7 bases. The trim removed 0 bases at V and 2 bases at J, leaving 2 bases unmatched. The germline CDR1 and CDR2 sequences are SGHRS and YFSETQ. CDR3 size: 15 residues. The CDR3 DNA is TGCGCCAGCAGCTTGGCCGGGACAGGCAATCAGCCCCAGCATTTT. Its protein product is CASSLAGTGNQPQHF.

This chain links TRBV18 with TRBJ2-1; tentatively, D is TRBD1 (6 bases). This CDR3 is built from 16 residues. V gave up 0 bases and J gave up 6 bases, with 15 bases separating them. Germline lookup yields CDR1 KGHSH and CDR2 LQKENI. The CDR3 is CASSPPGQALLNEQFF. The CDR3 DNA sequence: TGTGCCAGCTCACCACCGGGACAAGCCCTACTCAATGAGCAGTTCTTC.

This clone occurred a few times. The rearrangement joins TRBV13 to TRBJ1-2; 8 nucleotides align to TRBD1. Germline CDR1 reads PRHDT; CDR2 reads FYEKMQ (reference sequence). There are 13 residues in the CDR3. V shed 4 bases and J 6 bases; nucleotides not matched to a gene: 4. In DNA form, the CDR3 reads TGTGCCAGCAGCTACCAGGGGGCCAATGGCTACACCTTC. It codes for CASSYQGANGYTF.

V is TRBV9 and J is TRBJ2-1, with 7 positions matching TRBD2. V shed 3 bases and J 5 bases; nucleotides not matched to a gene: 5. Per germline, CDR1 SGDLS and CDR2 YYNGEE. The CDR3 is 14 residues long. Here the CDR3 reads CASSGTSPHNEQFF. DNA of the CDR3: TGTGCCAGCAGCGGGACTAGTCCCCACAATGAGCAGTTCTTC.

This rearrangement joins TRBV11-1 to TRBJ2-1; perhaps TRBD2 as D (6 bases). Germline CDR1 reads SGHAT; CDR2 reads FQDESV (reference sequence). The CDR3 length is 14 residues. V lost 5 bases, J lost 6 bases, and 14 bases lay in between. In DNA form, the CDR3 reads TGTGCCAGCAGCCTCGGGGGTTCCGTCAATGAGCAGTTCTTC. It codes for CASSLGGSVNEQFF.

The chain carries TRBV27 and TRBJ1-2, with 9 bases fitting TRBD1. The CDR3 has 15 amino acids. Germline CDR1 is MNHEY and CDR2 is SMNVEV (reference sequence). Trimming removed 5 bases from V and 5 bases from J; junction bases left unmatched: 9. CDR3 residues: CASSPWTGEGYGYTF. DNA of the CDR3: TGTGCCAGCAGTCCTTGGACAGGGGAAGGGTATGGCTACACCTTC.

This clone was observed once. The genes are TRBV5-1 and TRBJ2-1; D possibly corresponds to TRBD1 (5 bases). CDR3 size: 16 residues. The V gene lost 4 bases and the J gene lost 0 bases, with 14 bases spanning the gap. Germline V gene sequence: CDR1 SGHRS, CDR2 YFSETQ. CDR3 sequence (DNA): TGCGCCAGCAGCCTCCTTGGGGCCAGCTCCTACAATGAGCAGTTCTTC. It translates to CASSLLGASSYNEQFF.

The chain uses TRBV6-5 and TRBJ1-5, with D tentatively TRBD1 (5 bases). The CDR3 sequence is 13 residues long. The V end lost 7 bases, the J end lost 6 bases, and 13 bases lay between the germline ends. CDR1 and CDR2 from the germline V gene are MNHEY and SVGAGI. CDR3 nucleotides: TGTGCCAGCAAGGCAGGGCGGAGTCAGCCCCAGCATTTT. This translates into CASKAGRSQPQHF.

The chain links TRBV3-1 (or the pseudogene TRBV3-2) to TRBJ2-7; 8 bases line up with TRBD1. V shed 3 bases, J shed 4 bases, and the junction held 11 bases outside the gene matches. The germline gives CDR1 LGHDT, CDR2 YNNKEL (reference sequence). This CDR3 is 16 amino acids long. CDR3 in DNA: TGTGCCAGCAGCCACGGACAGGGACAGATGAAATACGAGCAGTACTTC. Protein sequence: CASSHGQGQMKYEQYF.

The V and J genes are TRBV10-3 and TRBJ1-5, with 7 bases that match TRBD1. The germline V gene encodes CDR1 ENHRY and CDR2 SYGVKD. V gave up 5 bases and J gave up 3 bases; unmatched junction bases: 4. The CDR3 is 14 amino acids. CDR3 loop: CAISTGENNQPQHF. The CDR3 region has the DNA TGTGCCATCAGTACAGGGGAGAACAATCAGCCCCAGCATTTT.

The chain recombines TRBV5-1 with TRBJ2-1; TRBD2 aligns across 9 bases. CDR3 length: 16 residues. Trimming cost V 1 base and J 0 bases; bases outside gene matches: 2. Looked up from germline, CDR1 is SGHRS and CDR2 is YFSETQ. CDR3: CASSLSGGSSYNEQFF. The CDR3 coding sequence is TGCGCCAGCAGCTTGAGCGGGGGGAGCTCCTACAATGAGCAGTTCTTC.

The V and J genes are TRBV7-8 and TRBJ2-7; 12 nucleotides match TRBD2. Germline lookup yields CDR1 SGHVS and CDR2 FQNEAQ. CDR3 length: 16 amino acids. Unmatched junction bases numbered 4, after V lost 3 bases and J lost 1 base. CDR3 amino acids: CASSFQLAGGSYEQYF. The CDR3 coding sequence is TGTGCCAGCAGCTTCCAACTAGCGGGAGGATCCTACGAGCAGTACTTC.

Only one count was recorded for this clone. The J gene is TRBJ2-1, the V gene TRBV29-1; 11 bases are a match to TRBD2. Losses at the gene ends were 7 bases for V and 8 bases for J; bases not matched to a gene: 4. The CDR3 is made up of 12 amino acids. Germline lookup yields CDR1 SQVTM and CDR2 ANQGSEA. This chain's CDR3 is CSGVAGGYEQFF. The CDR3 DNA is TGCAGCGGAGTAGCGGGAGGGTATGAGCAGTTCTTC.